Below are 10 T cell receptor beta chains sequenced from a single sample in a study of cytomegalovirus exposure and HLA in healthy donors. Researchers ran the PCR with 60 Vbeta and 13 Jbeta primers. This table comes from immunoSEQ multiplex PCR, and its TCRdb copy is limited to in-frame clones, with some not included. The sample comprises hundreds of thousands of clones, over 80% of which are singletons, and roughly 0.75% rests with the top ten. Sequencing was carried out using PBMCs. Receptors originate from a boy aged 2-15 years in good health and CMV-seronegative.

The V gene is TRBV23-1, the J gene TRBJ1-2, with TRBD1 identical over 11 bases. TRBV23-1 is identified as an open reading frame with a role that is uncertain. This CDR3 is 13 amino acids long. The junction had 5 bases not matched to a gene; V was cut back by 7 bases and J by 7 bases. CDR3: CASTGQGASGYTF. CDR3 bases: TGCGCCAGCACCGGACAGGGGGCATCTGGCTACACCTTC.

The genes are TRBV5-6 and TRBJ2-6; D uncertain. The CDR3 runs 14 residues. CDR1 and CDR2 (germline): SGHDT, YYEEEE. V was cut by 6 bases and J by 0 bases, with 7 bases left in between. CDR3 nucleotide sequence: TGTGCCAGCACCAGGTACTCTGGGGCCAACGTCCTGACTTTC. Residues: CASTRYSGANVLTF.

The rearrangement joins TRBV13 to TRBJ2-1; a possible D gene is TRBD2 (7 bases). The CDR3 covers 15 residues. Looked up from germline, CDR1 is PRHDT and CDR2 is FYEKMQ (reference sequence). Trimming removed 5 bases from V and 5 bases from J, with 16 bases in between. This CDR3 is CASSSPRGANNEQFF. Here the CDR3 DNA reads TGTGCCAGCAGCAGTCCTCGGGGGGCGAACAATGAGCAGTTCTTC.

The chain is built from TRBV11-3 and TRBJ2-7; 7 bases fit TRBD2. This CDR3 is 15 amino acids long. Germline CDR1 SGHNT, CDR2 YENEEA. V dropped 5 bases and J dropped 0; count of bases not matched to a gene: 7. Here the CDR3 reads CASSPGLQSSYEQYF. The CDR3 coding sequence is TGTGCCAGCAGCCCGGGACTACAAAGCTCCTACGAGCAGTACTTC.

The chain is built from TRBV6-1 and TRBJ1-2; 8 bases are shared with TRBD1. Germline V gene sequence: CDR1 MNHNS, CDR2 SASEGT. The trim removed 6 bases at V and 4 bases at J, leaving 7 bases unmatched. This CDR3 contains 14 residues. CDR3 nucleotide sequence: TGTGCCAGCAGCCGAGCCGACAGGGGCTATGGCTACACCTTC. It codes for CASSRADRGYGYTF.

V and J are TRBV6-1 and TRBJ1-1; D possibly corresponds to TRBD1 (5 bases). The V end was cut by 8 bases, the J end by 0 bases, with 16 bases between. This CDR3 region has 15 residues. The germline V gene has CDR1 MNHNS and CDR2 SASEGT. CDR3 sequence reads: CASLTAHLMNTEAFF. The CDR3 bases are TGTGCCAGCCTGACAGCGCACCTAATGAACACTGAAGCTTTCTTT.

This chain uses TRBV7-3 with TRBJ2-1, with 10 bases fitting TRBD2. V lost 7 bases and J lost 7; bases outside the gene matches: 7. CDR1 is SGHTA and CDR2 is FQGTGA in the germline V gene. This CDR3 has 14 amino acids. The CDR3 reads CASNPSGGANEQFF. The CDR3 nucleotides read TGTGCCAGCAACCCCAGCGGGGGGGCAAATGAGCAGTTCTTC. Variable domain in full (rest from reference TRBV7-3 and TRBJ2-1): GAGVSQTPSNKVTEKGKYVELRCDPISGHTALYWYRQSLGQGPEFLIYFQGTGAADDSGLPNDRFFAVRPEGSVSTLKIQRTERGDSAVYLCASNPSGGANEQFFGPGTRLTVL.

The CDR3 region has the DNA TGTGCCTGGAGTTTCCATCCGCGTGGGGCTTCTGGGTCCTACGAGCAGTACTTC. This gives the protein CAWSFHPRGASGSYEQYF. The chain employs TRBV30 and TRBJ2-7, with a tentative D call TRBD1 (5 bases). Germline lookup yields CDR1 GTSNPN and CDR2 SVGIG (reference sequence). CDR3 size: 18 residues. Trimming shortened V by 2 bases and J by 1 base, and 24 bases separated the two germline ends.

Of note for this clone: Distinct nucleotide sequences in the sample also encode this CDR3. This chain joins TRBV5-1 and TRBJ1-2; D is unclear. From germline, CDR1 is SGHRS and CDR2 YFSETQ. The CDR3 sequence is 12 residues long. Trimming left V 0 bases short and J 8 bases short, with 8 bases between. DNA of the CDR3: TGCGCCAGCAGCTTGGGAGGGCGAGGCTACACCTTC. Translation gives CASSLGGRGYTF. The full variable domain, rest sourced from reference TRBV5-1 and TRBJ1-2, is KAGVTQTPRYLIKTRGQQVTLSCSPISGHRSVSWYQQTPGQGLQFLFEYFSETQRNKGNFPGRFSGRQFSNSRSEMNVSTLELGDSALYLCASSLGGRGYTFGSGTRLTVV.

The rearrangement uses TRBV12-5 and TRBJ2-7; TRBD1 is a possible D gene (5 bases). CDR1 is LGHNT and CDR2 is FRNRAP in the germline V gene. V was cut by 2 bases and J by 3 bases, with 20 bases left in between. CDR3 length: 17 residues. CDR3 bases: TGTGCTAGTGGTTTGACTCCCTCAGGGTACGTCGGCTACGAGCAGTACTTC. Its protein is CASGLTPSGYVGYEQYF. Supplemented by reference TRBV12-5 and TRBJ2-7, the full variable domain reads DARVTQTPRHKVTEMGQEVTMRCQPILGHNTVFWYRQTMMQGLELLAYFRNRAPLDDSGMPKDRFSAEMPDATLATLKIQPSEPRDSAVYFCASGLTPSGYVGYEQYFGPGTRLTVT.